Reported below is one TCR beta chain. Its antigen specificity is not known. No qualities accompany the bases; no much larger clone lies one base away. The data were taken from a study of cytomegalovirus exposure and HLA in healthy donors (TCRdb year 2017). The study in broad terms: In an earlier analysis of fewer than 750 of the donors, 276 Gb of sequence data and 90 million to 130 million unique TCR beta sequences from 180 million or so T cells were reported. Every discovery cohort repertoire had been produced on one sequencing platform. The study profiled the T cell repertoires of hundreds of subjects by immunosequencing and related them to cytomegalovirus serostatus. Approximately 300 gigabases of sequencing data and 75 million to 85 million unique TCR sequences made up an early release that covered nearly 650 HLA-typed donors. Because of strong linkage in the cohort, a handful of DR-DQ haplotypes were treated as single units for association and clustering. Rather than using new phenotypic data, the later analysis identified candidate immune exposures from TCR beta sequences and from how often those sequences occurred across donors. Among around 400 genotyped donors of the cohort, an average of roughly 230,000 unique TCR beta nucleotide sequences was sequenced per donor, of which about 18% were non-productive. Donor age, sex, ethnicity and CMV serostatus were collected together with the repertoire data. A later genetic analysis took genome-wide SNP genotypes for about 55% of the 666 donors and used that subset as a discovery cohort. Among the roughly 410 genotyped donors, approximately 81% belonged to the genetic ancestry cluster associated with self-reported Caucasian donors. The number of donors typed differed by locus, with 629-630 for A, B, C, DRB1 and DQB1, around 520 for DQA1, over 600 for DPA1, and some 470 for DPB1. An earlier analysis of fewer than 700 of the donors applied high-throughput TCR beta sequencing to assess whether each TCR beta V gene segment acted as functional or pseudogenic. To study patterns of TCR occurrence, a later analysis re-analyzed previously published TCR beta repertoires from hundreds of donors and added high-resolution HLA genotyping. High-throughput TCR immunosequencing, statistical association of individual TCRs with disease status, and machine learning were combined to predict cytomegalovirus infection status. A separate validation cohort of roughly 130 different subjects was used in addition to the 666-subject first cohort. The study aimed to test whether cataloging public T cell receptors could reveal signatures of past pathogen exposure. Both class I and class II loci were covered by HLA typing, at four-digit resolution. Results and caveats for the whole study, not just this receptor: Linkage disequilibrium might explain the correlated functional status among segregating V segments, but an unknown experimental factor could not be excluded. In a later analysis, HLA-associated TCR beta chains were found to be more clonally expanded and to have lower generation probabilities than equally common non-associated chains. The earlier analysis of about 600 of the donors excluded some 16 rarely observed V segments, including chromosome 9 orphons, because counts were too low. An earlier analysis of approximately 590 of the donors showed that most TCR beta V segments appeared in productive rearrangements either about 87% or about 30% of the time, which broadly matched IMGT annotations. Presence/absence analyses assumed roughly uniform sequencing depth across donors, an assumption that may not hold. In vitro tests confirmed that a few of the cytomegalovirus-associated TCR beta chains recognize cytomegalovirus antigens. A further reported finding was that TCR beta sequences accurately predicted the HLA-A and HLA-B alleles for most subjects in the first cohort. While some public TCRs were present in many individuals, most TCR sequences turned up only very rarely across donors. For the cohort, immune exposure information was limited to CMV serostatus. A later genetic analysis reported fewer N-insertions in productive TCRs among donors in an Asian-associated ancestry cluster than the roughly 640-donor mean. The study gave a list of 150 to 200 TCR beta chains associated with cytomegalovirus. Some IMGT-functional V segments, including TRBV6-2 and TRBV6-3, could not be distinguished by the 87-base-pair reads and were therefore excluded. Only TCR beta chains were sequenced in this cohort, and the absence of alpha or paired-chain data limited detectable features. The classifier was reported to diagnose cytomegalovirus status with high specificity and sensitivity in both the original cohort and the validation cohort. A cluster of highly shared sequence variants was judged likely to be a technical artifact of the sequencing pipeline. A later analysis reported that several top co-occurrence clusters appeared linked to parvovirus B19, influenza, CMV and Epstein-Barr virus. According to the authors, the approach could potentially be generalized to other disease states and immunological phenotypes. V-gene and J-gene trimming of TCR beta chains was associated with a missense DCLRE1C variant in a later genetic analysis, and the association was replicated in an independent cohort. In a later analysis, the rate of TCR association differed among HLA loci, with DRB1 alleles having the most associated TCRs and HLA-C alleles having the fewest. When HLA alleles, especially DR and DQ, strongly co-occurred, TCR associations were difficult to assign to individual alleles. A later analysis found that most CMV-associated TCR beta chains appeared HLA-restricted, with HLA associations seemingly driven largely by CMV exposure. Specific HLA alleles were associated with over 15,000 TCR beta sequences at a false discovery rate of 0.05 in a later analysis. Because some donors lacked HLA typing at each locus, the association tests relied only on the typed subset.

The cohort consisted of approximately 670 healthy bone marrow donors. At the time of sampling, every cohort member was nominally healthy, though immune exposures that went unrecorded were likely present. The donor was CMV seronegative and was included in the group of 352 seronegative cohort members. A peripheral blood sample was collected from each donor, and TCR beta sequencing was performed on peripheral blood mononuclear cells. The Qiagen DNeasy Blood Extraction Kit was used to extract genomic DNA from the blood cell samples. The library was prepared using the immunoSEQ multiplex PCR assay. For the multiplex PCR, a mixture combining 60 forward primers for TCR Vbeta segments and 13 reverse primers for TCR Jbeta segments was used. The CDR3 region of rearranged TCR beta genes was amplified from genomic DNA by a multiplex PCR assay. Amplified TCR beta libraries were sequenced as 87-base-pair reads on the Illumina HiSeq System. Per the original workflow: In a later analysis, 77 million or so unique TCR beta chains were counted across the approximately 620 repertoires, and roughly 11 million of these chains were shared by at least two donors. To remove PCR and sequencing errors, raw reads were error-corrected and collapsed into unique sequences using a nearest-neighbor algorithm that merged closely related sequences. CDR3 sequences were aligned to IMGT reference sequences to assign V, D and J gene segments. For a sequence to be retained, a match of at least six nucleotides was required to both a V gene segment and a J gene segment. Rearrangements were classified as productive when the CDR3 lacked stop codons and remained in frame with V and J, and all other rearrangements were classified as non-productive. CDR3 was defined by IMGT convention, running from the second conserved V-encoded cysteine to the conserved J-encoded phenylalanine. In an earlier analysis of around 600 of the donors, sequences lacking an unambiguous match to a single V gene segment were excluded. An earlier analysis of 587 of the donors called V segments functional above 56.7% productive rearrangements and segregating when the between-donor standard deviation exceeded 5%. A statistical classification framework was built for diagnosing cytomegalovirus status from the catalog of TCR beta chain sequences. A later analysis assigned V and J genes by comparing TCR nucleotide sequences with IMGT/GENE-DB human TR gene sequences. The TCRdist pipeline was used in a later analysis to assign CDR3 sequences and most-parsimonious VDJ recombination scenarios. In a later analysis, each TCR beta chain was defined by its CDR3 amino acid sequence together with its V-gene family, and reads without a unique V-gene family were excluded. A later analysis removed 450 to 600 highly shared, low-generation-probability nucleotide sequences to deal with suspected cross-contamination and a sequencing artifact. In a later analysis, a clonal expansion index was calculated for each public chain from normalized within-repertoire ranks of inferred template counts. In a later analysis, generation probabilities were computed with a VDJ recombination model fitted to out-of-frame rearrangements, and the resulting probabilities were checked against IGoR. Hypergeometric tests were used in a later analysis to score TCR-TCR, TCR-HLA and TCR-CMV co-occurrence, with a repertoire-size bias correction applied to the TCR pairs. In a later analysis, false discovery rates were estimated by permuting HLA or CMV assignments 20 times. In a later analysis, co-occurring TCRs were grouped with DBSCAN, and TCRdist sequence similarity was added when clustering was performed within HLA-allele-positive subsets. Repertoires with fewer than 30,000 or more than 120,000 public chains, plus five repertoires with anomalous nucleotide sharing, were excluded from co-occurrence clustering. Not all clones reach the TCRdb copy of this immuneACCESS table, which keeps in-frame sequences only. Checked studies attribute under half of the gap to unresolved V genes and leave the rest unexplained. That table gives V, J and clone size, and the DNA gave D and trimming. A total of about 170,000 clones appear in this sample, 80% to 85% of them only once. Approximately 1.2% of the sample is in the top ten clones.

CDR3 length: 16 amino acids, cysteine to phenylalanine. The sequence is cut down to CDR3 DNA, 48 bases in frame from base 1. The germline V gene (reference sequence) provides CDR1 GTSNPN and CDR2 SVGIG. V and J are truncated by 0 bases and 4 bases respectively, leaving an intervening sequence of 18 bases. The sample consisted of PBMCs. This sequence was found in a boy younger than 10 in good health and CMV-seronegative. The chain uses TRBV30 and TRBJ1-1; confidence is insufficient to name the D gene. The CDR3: CAWSVQSGVARTEAFF. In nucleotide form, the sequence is TGTGCCTGGAGTGTACAGAGCGGGGTGGCGCGCACTGAAGCTTTCTTT.